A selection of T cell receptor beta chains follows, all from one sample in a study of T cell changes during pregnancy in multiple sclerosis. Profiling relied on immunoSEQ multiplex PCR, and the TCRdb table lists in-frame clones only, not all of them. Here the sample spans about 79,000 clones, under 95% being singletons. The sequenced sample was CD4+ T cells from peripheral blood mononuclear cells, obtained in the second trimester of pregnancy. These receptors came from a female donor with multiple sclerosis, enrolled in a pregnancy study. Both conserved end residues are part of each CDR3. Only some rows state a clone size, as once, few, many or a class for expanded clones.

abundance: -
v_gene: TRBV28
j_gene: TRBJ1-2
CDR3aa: CASSLSAQGNYGYTF

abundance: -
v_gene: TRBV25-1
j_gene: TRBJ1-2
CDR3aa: CASSDYREGFTF

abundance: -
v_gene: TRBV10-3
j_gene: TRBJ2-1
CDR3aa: CAISESPRQRGLAGGSNEQFF

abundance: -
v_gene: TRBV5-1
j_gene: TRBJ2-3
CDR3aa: CASSSGTSGSTDTQYF

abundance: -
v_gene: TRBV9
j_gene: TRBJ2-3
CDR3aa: CASSVGTSGDTQYF

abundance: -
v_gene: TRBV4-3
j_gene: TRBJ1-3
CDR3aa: CASSQGYRNGNTIYF

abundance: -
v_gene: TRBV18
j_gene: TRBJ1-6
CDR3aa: CASSPGQGFSSPLHF

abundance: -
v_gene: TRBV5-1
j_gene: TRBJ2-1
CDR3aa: CASSISSGAPEGEQFF

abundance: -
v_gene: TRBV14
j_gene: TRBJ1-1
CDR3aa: CASSLKPRNEAFF

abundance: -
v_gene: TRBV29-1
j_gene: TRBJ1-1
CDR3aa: CSGWTGIEAFF

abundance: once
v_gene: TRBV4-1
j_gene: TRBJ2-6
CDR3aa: CASSQIASGLSGANVLTF

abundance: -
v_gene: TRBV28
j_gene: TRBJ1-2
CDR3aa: CASSLYRTGDGYTF

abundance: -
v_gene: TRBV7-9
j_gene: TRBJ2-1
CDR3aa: CASSVGTYYNEQFF

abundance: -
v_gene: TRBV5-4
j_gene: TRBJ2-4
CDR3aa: CASSPPPGMAKNIQYF

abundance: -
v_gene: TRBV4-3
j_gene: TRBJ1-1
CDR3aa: CASSQEGVINAGPTVHTEAFF

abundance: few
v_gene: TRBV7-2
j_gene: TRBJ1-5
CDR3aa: CASSPDNNQPQHF

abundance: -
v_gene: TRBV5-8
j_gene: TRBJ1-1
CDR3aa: CASSLVRGQNTEAFF

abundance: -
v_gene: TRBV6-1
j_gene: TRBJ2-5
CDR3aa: CASSERASGETQYF

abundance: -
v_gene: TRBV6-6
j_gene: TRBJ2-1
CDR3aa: CASISRTSFNEQFF

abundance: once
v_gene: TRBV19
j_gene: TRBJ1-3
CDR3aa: CASRQSQGSGNTIYF

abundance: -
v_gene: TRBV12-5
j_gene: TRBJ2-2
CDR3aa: CASGLVLAVNTGELFF

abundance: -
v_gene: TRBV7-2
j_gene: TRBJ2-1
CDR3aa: CASSLVTRNEQFF

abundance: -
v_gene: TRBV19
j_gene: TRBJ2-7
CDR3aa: CASSITGTSGYEQYF

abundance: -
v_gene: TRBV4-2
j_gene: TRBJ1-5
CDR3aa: CASSQRGQYNQPQHF

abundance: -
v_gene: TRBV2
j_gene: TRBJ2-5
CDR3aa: CASSSRSYQETQYF

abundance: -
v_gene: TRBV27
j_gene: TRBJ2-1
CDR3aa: CASTWGSGIGQAFF

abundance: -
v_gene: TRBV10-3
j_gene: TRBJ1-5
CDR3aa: CAISESSGNQPQHF

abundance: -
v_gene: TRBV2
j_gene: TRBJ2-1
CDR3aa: CASSVEAGGLGNEQFF

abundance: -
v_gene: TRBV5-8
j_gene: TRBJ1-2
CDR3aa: CASSSPGTDYGYTF

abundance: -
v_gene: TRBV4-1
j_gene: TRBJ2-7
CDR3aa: CASGSSYEQYF

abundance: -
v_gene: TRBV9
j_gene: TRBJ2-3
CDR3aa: CASSVIVGGGTDTQYF

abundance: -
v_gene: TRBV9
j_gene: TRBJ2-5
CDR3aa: CASSPWDRGQQETQYF

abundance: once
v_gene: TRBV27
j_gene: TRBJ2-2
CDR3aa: CASRTSGDLPRTGELFF

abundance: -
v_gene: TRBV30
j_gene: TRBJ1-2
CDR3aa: CAWSPDYDSFQRGYTF

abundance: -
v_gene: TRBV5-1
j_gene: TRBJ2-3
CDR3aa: CASSSGLAGGPSTDTQYF

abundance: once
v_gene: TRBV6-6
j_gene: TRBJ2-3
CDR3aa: CASSIRPRDTQYF

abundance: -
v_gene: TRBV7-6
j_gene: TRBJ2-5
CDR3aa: CASSLVRTGAETQYF

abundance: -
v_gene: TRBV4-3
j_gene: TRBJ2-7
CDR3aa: CASSQQDRGYEQYF

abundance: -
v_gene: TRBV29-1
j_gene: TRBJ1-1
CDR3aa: CSVDGTGVEAFF

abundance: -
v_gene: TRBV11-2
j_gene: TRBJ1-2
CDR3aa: CASKPGQLNYGYTF

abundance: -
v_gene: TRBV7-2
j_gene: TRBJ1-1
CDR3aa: CASSPLGTGGTEAFF

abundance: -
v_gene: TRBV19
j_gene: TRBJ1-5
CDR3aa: CASSISWGHSNQPQHF

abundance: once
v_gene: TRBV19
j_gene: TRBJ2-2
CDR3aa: CASRDKAGELFF

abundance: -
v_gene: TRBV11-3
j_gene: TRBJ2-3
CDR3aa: CASSITRDTEKTSTDTQYF

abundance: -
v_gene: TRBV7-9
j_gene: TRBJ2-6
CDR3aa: CASINSGGSSGANVLTF

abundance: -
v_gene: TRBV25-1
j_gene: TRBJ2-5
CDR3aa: CASSESPPGQGETQYF

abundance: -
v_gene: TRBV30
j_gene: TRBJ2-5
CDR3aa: CAWSSGLAIETQYF

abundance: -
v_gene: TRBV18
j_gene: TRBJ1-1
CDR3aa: CASSPKGVPEAFF

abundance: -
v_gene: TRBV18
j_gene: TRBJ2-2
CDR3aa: CASSSTGLTGELFF

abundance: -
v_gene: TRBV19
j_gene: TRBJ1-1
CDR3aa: CASSITGGGTEAFF

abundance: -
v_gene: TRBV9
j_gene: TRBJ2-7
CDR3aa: CASSPTGDSEQYF

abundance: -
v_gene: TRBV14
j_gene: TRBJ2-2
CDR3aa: CASSQARLTGELFF

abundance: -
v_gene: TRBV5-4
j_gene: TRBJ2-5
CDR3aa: CASSIFGGSYQETQYF

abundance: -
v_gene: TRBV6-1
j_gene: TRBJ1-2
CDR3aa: CASSEWGRGYTF

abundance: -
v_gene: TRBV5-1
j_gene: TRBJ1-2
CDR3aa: CASSPEDRPYGYTF

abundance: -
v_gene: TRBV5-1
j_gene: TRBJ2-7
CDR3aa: CASSIKTSGGAGSYEQYF